This T cell receptor (beta chain) emerged from a study of blood T cell repertoires in COVID-19. Across the whole study: In each case, the material was cDNA or gDNA derived from T cells, B-cell-depleted T cells, or PBMCs.

This clone has just one count. Data came from immunoSEQ multiplex PCR; TCRdb stores just in-frame clones and leaves some out. Seen here are 250,000 to 300,000 clones, roughly 80% observed once, and the top ten hold about 3.4%. V was clipped by 2 bases and J by 3 bases; unmatched bases: 4. CDR1 is SGHRS and CDR2 is YFSETQ in the germline V gene. The CDR3 contains 14 residues. The age range of participants was about 18 to 95 years, with residence in about two dozen US areas. Clinical history reported by participants formed the basis on which cohorts were assigned. The genes are TRBV5-1 and TRBJ2-7; 8 nucleotides align to TRBD1. Sequences were obtained from PBMCs or T cells enriched from blood (not recorded which). This TCR was sampled from a man aged 50 or older who had recovered from COVID-19. CDR3 protein: CASSLRQGSYEQYF. The CDR3 DNA sequence: TGCGCCAGCAGCTTAAGACAGGGGAGCTACGAGCAGTACTTC.